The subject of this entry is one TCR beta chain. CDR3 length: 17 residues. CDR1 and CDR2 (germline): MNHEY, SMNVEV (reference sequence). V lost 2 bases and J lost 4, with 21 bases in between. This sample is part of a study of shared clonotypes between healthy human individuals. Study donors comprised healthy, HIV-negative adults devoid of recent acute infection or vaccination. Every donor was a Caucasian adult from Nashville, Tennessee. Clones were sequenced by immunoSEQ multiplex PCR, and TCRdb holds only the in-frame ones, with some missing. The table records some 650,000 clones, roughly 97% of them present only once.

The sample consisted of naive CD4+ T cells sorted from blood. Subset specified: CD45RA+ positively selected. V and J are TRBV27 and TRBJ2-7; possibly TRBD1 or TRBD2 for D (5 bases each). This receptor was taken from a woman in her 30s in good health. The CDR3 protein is CASSLLGAGETYYEQYF. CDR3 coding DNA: TGTGCCAGCAGTTTACTCGGGGCAGGAGAGACGTATTACGAGCAGTACTTC.